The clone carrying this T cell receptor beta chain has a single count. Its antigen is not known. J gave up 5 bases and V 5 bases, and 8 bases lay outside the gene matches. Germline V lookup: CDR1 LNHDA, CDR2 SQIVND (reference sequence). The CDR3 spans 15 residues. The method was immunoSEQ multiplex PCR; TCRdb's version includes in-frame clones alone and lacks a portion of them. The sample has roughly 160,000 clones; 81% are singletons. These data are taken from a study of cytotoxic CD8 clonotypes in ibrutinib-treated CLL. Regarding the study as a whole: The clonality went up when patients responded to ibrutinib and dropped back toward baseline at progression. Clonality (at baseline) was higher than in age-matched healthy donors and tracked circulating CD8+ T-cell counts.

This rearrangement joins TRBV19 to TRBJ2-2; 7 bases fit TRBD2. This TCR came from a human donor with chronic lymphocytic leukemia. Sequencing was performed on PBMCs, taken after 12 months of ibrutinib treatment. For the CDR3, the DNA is TGTGCCAGTAGTGGCCCGGCGGGGGTTACCGGGGAGCTGTTTTTT. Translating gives CASSGPAGVTGELFF.